This is a list of T cell receptor beta chains from one sample in a study of blood T cell repertoires in COVID-19. Assay used: immunoSEQ multiplex PCR; TCRdb lists only in-frame clones, some missing. In the table there are about 270,000 clones, 86% of which are singletons. The sample taken for sequencing was peripheral blood. Receptors originate from a woman in her twenties or thirties with COVID-19, enrolled during active disease. CDR3s include the opening cysteine and the closing phenylalanine or tryptophan. D genes are given only for firm matches. Clone size is not always given. Where it is, it says once, few, many or a class for expanded clones.

J: TRBJ1-2
size: few
D: TRBD1
V: TRBV29-1
CDR3: CSVATGGDYGYTF
DNA: TGCAGCGTTGCCACAGGGGGCGACTATGGCTACACCTTC

J: TRBJ1-2
size: NA
D: NA
V: TRBV7-2
CDR3: CASSLSVVGRGGYTF
DNA: TGTGCCAGCAGCTTAAGCGTTGTTGGGAGGGGTGGCTACACCTTC

J: TRBJ2-7
size: NA
D: TRBD2
V: TRBV3-1/TRBV3-2
CDR3: CASSQAPPGLAIEQYF
DNA: TGTGCCAGCAGCCAAGCCCCCCCGGGACTAGCAATCGAGCAGTACTTC

J: TRBJ2-7
size: NA
D: TRBD1
V: TRBV6-5
CDR3: CASNQDRTYEQYF
DNA: TGTGCCAGCAACCAGGACAGGACCTACGAGCAGTACTTC

J: TRBJ1-3
size: NA
D: NA
V: TRBV6-5
CDR3: CASSRVSGNTIYF
DNA: TGTGCCAGCAGCCGGGTCTCTGGAAACACCATATATTTT

J: TRBJ1-2
size: NA
D: NA
V: TRBV29-1
CDR3: CSVDRVNYGYTF
DNA: TGCAGCGTTGATCGGGTTAACTATGGCTACACCTTC

J: TRBJ2-2
size: NA
D: TRBD1
V: TRBV7-9
CDR3: CASRYTGGATGELFF
DNA: TGTGCCAGCAGGTATACAGGGGGCGCCACCGGGGAGCTGTTTTTT

J: TRBJ2-1
size: NA
D: TRBD2
V: TRBV25-1
CDR3: CASSAGTSGYNEQFF
DNA: TGTGCCAGCAGTGCAGGGACTAGCGGTTACAATGAGCAGTTCTTC

J: TRBJ2-3
size: NA
D: NA
V: TRBV7-9
CDR3: CASRSGLTDTQYF
DNA: TGTGCCAGCAGATCAGGGCTCACAGATACGCAGTATTTT

J: TRBJ2-5
size: NA
D: NA
V: TRBV10-3
CDR3: CAISPAQTQETQYF
DNA: TGTGCCATCAGTCCCGCACAAACACAAGAGACCCAGTACTTC

J: TRBJ2-1
size: once
D: NA
V: TRBV4-2
CDR3: CASSQGQGYYNEQFF
DNA: TGTGCCAGCAGCCAAGGGCAGGGGTACTACAATGAGCAGTTCTTC

J: TRBJ1-4
size: NA
D: NA
V: TRBV18
CDR3: CASSPVAGWDEKLFF
DNA: TGTGCCAGCTCACCAGTAGCAGGGTGGGATGAAAAACTGTTTTTT

J: TRBJ1-5
size: NA
D: NA
V: TRBV30
CDR3: CAWSPDYQPQHF
DNA: TGTGCCTGGAGCCCCGACTATCAGCCCCAGCATTTT

J: TRBJ2-5
size: NA
D: TRBD1
V: TRBV7-8
CDR3: CASSGRGRLSGQETQYF
DNA: TGTGCCAGCAGCGGCAGGGGGCGCTTATCGGGCCAAGAGACCCAGTACTTC

J: TRBJ2-7
size: NA
D: TRBD1
V: TRBV4-1
CDR3: CASSQDRLRGPGEQYF
DNA: TGCGCCAGCAGCCAAGATCGGCTCAGGGGGCCCGGCGAGCAGTACTTC

J: TRBJ1-5
size: few
D: NA
V: TRBV5-1
CDR3: CASSLSTDQPQHF
DNA: TGCGCCAGCAGCTTATCGACAGATCAGCCCCAGCATTTT

J: TRBJ2-2
size: NA
D: TRBD1
V: TRBV19
CDR3: CASSVQGAWNTGELFF
DNA: TGTGCCAGTAGTGTACAGGGGGCCTGGAACACCGGGGAGCTGTTTTTT